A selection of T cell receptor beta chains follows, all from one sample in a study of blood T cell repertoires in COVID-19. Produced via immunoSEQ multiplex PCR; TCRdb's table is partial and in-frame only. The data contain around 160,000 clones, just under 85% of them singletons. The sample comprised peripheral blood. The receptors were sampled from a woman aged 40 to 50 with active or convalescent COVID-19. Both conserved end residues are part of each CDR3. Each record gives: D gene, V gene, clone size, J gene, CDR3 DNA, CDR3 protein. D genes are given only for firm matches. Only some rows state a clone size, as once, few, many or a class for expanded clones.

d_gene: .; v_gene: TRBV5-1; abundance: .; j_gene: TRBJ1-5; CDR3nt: TGCGCCAGCAGCTTGGGGACGGGGAGGACGAGCAATCAGCCCCAGCATTTT; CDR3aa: CASSLGTGRTSNQPQHF
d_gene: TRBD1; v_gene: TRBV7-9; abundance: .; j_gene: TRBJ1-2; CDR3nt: TGTGCCAGCAGCCGCGGTGGACAGGGGATCGGCTATGGCTACACCTTC; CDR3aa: CASSRGGQGIGYGYTF
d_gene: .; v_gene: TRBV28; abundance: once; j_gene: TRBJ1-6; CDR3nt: TGTGCCAGCCCTATGATTCGGGGGACCCAAAATTCACCCCTCCACTTT; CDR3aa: CASPMIRGTQNSPLHF
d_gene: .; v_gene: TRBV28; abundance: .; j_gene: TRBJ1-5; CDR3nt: TGTGCCAGCAGTTTAGTACAGGGCCCTTATAGCAATCAGCCCCAGCATTTT; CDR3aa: CASSLVQGPYSNQPQHF
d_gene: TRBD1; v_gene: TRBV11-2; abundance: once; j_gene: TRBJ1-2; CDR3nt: TGTGCCAGCAGCTCCTTGCGAGGACAGGTCTTCTATGGCTACACCTTC; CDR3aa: CASSSLRGQVFYGYTF
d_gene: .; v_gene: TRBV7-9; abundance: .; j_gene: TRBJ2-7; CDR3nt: TGTGCCAGCAGCTCTCGGACAGAAACCTACGAGCAGTACTTC; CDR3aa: CASSSRTETYEQYF
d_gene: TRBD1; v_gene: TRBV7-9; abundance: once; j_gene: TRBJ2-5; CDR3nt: TGTGCCAGCAGCACCCGGACAGGGAAGGCGACCCAGTACTTC; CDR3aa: CASSTRTGKATQYF
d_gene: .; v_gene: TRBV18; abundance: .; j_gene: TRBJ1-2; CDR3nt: TGTGCCAGCTCACCTGAGGCAGGGCGCCCGGGCGACTATGGCTACACCTTC; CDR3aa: CASSPEAGRPGDYGYTF
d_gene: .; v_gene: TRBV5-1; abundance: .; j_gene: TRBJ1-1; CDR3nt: TGCGCCAGCAGCTTGCCCACTCGCCCCCCACAACAGGCGATCTCCACTGAAGCTTTCTTT; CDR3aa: CASSLPTRPPQQAISTEAFF
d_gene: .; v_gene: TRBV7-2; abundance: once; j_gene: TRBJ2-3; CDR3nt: TGTGCCAGCAGCTGGTGGACTGAAGATACGCAGTATTTT; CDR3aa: CASSWWTEDTQYF
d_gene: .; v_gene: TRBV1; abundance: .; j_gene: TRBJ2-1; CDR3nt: TGCACCAGCAGCATCTTAACCTTCTGGCGGGGGGGCAATGAGCAGTTCTTC; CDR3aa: CTSSILTFWRGGNEQFF
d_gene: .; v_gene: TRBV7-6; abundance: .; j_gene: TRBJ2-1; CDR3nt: TGTGCCAGCAGCCCGGGGGTGGGTCCTAGCAGCTCCTACAATGAGCAGTTCTTC; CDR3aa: CASSPGVGPSSSYNEQFF
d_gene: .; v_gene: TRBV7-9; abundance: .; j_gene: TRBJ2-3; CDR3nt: TGTGCCAGCAGCTTATGGTCAGGGTCCCCAGATACGCAGTATTTT; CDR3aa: CASSLWSGSPDTQYF